This record concerns one T cell receptor (beta chain) sequence. Its cognate antigen is unknown. The sample holds other DNA sequences that translate to the same CDR3. The record originates from a study of cytomegalovirus exposure and HLA in healthy donors. The study, taken as a whole, reports: Presence/absence analyses took donor sequencing depth as roughly uniform. It has been reported that TCR beta sequences accurately predicted the HLA-A and HLA-B alleles of most subjects. CMV serostatus was the only recorded immune exposure for donors.

The PCR made use of 60 Vbeta and 13 Jbeta primers. The method was immunoSEQ multiplex PCR; TCRdb's version includes in-frame clones alone and lacks a portion of them. The data show 100,000 to 150,000 clones, 70% to 80% seen once. Trimming removed 0 bases from V and 2 bases from J, with 8 bases in between. This CDR3 comprises 14 residues. Germline lookup yields CDR1 MNHEY and CDR2 SVGAGI. V is TRBV6-5 and J is TRBJ2-7; D might be TRBD2 (5 bases). The clonotype comes from an older woman in good health and CMV-seropositive. Specimen: PBMCs. CDR3 amino acids: CASSYSTGTYEQYF. The CDR3 DNA reads TGTGCCAGCAGTTACTCGACGGGAACCTACGAGCAGTACTTC.